A single sample gave rise to the 23 T cell receptor beta chains below, sequenced in a study of shared clonotypes between healthy human individuals. The assay was immunoSEQ multiplex PCR, and TCRdb's table has in-frame clones only and misses some. The sample shows about 450,000 clones, less than 80% of them seen only once. Sequencing was performed on PBMCs. The receptors derive from a woman in her thirties or forties in good health. Some clones in this sample may be carry-over from other donors' samples.

J is TRBJ2-5 and V is TRBV4-3; TRBD1 aligns across 8 bases. With 4 bases clipped from V and 3 bases from J, the junction kept 4 bases outside the gene matches. From germline, CDR1 is LGHNA and CDR2 YSLEER. The CDR3 is made up of 14 amino acids. DNA for the CDR3: TGCGCCAGCAGCCGAATGACAGGGGAAGAGACCCAGTACTTC. Its protein product is CASSRMTGEETQYF.

This chain links TRBV7-9 with TRBJ1-1, with D perhaps TRBD1 (6 bases). The V gene's germline CDR1 is SEHNR and CDR2 FQNEAQ (reference sequence). The CDR3 is made up of 14 amino acids. V dropped 5 bases and J dropped 0 bases, with 10 bases sitting between them. DNA for the CDR3: TGTGCCAGCAGCCAGGGGCGGGTGAACACTGAAGCTTTCTTT. Amino acids: CASSQGRVNTEAFF.

In its sample, this clone was seen once. The V and J genes are TRBV27 and TRBJ2-7; D not certain. The CDR3 extends over 13 amino acids. From germline, CDR1 is MNHEY and CDR2 SMNVEV (reference sequence). V lost 4 bases to trimming and J lost 3 bases, with 10 bases between them. The CDR3 region has the DNA TGTGCCAGCAGTTCTCGGCCTAACTACGAGCAGTACTTC. Its translation is CASSSRPNYEQYF.

This rearrangement joins TRBV15 to TRBJ2-7; TRBD1 matches 10 bases. With 5 bases clipped from V and 7 bases from J, the junction kept 11 bases outside the gene matches. Germline V gene sequence: CDR1 LNHNV, CDR2 YYDKDF (reference sequence). The CDR3 covers 15 residues. Written as DNA, the CDR3 is TGTGCCACCAGCGGCCGCGGGACAGGGGATGAGGAGCAGTACTTC. It yields the protein CATSGRGTGDEEQYF.

This chain uses TRBV28 with TRBJ1-1, with TRBD1 as a possible D gene (6 bases). This CDR3 has 12 amino acids. V was cut by 4 bases and J by 9 bases, with 12 bases left in between. Germline CDR1 and CDR2: MDHEN and SYDVKM. The CDR3 reads CASSSDTGKAFF. In DNA form, the CDR3 reads TGTGCCAGCAGTTCTGATACAGGGAAAGCTTTCTTT.

The J gene is TRBJ1-3, the V gene TRBV6-1; D is unresolved. V was trimmed by 1 base and J by 3 bases, leaving 7 bases between them. CDR1 is MNHNS and CDR2 is SASEGT in the germline V gene. The CDR3 extends over 14 amino acids. The CDR3 sequence: CASSEGSSGNTIYF. CDR3 sequence (DNA): TGTGCCAGCAGTGAAGGTTCCAGTGGAAACACCATATATTTT.

The V and J genes are TRBV6-5 and TRBJ2-2; tentatively, D is TRBD2 (5 bases). The CDR3 length is 15 residues. Germline V lookup: CDR1 MNHEY, CDR2 SVGAGI. Trimming took off 2 bases at V and 6 bases at J, with 13 bases between the two ends. CDR3 in DNA: TGTGCCAGCAGTTACGGTCGGGATCGCGCCGGGGAGCTGTTTTTT. Translation: CASSYGRDRAGELFF.

This chain connects TRBV4-1 to TRBJ2-7; D gene unclear. V lost 0 bases and J lost 3, with 0 bases in between. The CDR3 consists of 11 residues. Germline V gene sequence: CDR1 MGHRA, CDR2 YSYEKL. The CDR3 sequence is CASSQDYEQYF. The DNA for the CDR3 is TGCGCCAGCAGCCAAGACTACGAGCAGTACTTC.

The V gene is TRBV27, the J gene TRBJ2-5; 8 bases agree with TRBD2. CDR3 length: 16 residues. The germline CDR1 and CDR2 sequences are MNHEY and SMNVEV (reference sequence). V shed 4 bases and J 3 bases; nucleotides not matched to a gene: 10. CDR3 nucleotide sequence: TGTGCCAGCAGTTGGGGTACGGGTAGCGGGGAAGAGACCCAGTACTTC. Translating gives CASSWGTGSGEETQYF.

This clone was seen only once. The chain has TRBV2 and TRBJ1-4; possible D gene TRBD1, 6 bases. CDR3 length: 15 amino acids. Trimming pared 6 bases from V and 8 bases from J, leaving 19 bases between. Germline V gives CDR1 SNHLY, CDR2 FYNNEI. The CDR3 DNA follows: TGTGCCAGCAGACTTGACCGGGGGCTTTTGGAAAAACTGTTTTTT. Amino acid sequence: CASRLDRGLLEKLFF.

The chain employs TRBV28 and TRBJ1-2, with D tentatively TRBD1 (5 bases). The CDR3 runs 13 residues. V lost 9 bases and J 0 bases, leaving 11 bases between the germline ends. The germline CDR1 and CDR2 sequences are MDHEN and SYDVKM. CDR3 residues: CASQGSANYGYTF. Written as DNA, the CDR3 is TGTGCCAGTCAGGGTTCAGCTAACTATGGCTACACCTTC.

The chain employs TRBV7-8 and TRBJ1-2, with no clear D. The germline V gene encodes CDR1 SGHVS and CDR2 FQNEAQ. The CDR3 is 15 residues long. The V and J ends lost 7 bases and 2 bases respectively, with 17 bases between them. CDR3 nucleotides: TGTGCCAGCACCCCATGGACCAGAAGAAACTATGGCTACACCTTC. It yields the protein CASTPWTRRNYGYTF.

This sequence joins TRBV10-3 and TRBJ2-3; TRBD2 might be the D (7 bases). CDR1 and CDR2 (germline): ENHRY, SYGVKD. V dropped 10 bases and J dropped 4 bases, with 21 bases sitting between them. The CDR3 consists of 15 residues. The CDR3 sequence is CATLTGGPMADTQYF. The CDR3 coding sequence is TGTGCCACCCTTACGGGGGGCCCTATGGCAGATACGCAGTATTTT.

The chain combines TRBV7-8 with TRBJ1-1; TRBD1 is a possible D gene (6 bases). The CDR3 length is 13 residues. Germline CDR1 SGHVS, CDR2 FQNEAQ. Trimming removed 5 bases at V and 6 bases at J, with 13 bases between. The CDR3 sequence: CASSPRGDPEAFF. CDR3 bases: TGTGCCAGCAGCCCTAGGGGGGACCCTGAAGCTTTCTTT.

The chain joins TRBV19 to TRBJ2-7, with D tentatively TRBD2 (6 bases). Germline CDR1 and CDR2: LNHDA and SQIVND (reference sequence). Deletions cut 1 base from V and 6 bases from J, with 16 bases between. The CDR3 consists of 15 residues. The CDR3 reads CASSIAPVRGSEQYF. In DNA, the CDR3 is TGTGCCAGTAGTATAGCCCCCGTGCGGGGATCCGAGCAGTACTTC.

The V call is TRBV6-6, the J call TRBJ2-7, with D perhaps TRBD1 (6 bases). Germline CDR1 MNHNY, CDR2 SVGAGI (reference sequence). With 5 bases removed from V and 0 bases from J, the gap between germline ends came to 14 bases. The CDR3 sequence is 15 residues long. The CDR3 DNA is TGTGCCAGCAGTCCGCGAAGGGACATCTCCTACGAGCAGTACTTC. It translates to CASSPRRDISYEQYF.

The J gene is TRBJ2-5, the V gene TRBV5-4; TRBD2 matches 9 bases. Trimming cost V 0 bases and J 6 bases; bases outside gene matches: 6. Germline CDR1 reads SGHNT; CDR2 reads YYREEE (reference sequence). The CDR3 runs to 15 residues. In nucleotides, the CDR3 is TGTGCCAGCAGCTTGGTCTTAGCGGGAGTCCAGACCCAGTACTTC. Its translation is CASSLVLAGVQTQYF.

This clone appeared once. The V call is TRBV2, the J call TRBJ1-1; D remains unclear. Germline V lookup: CDR1 SNHLY, CDR2 FYNNEI. The CDR3 totals 12 residues. The ends were cut back, 5 bases at V and 6 bases at J, with 10 bases in the middle. The CDR3 nucleotides read TGTGCCAGCAGTTACGCCGGTGCTGAAGCTTTCTTT. The encoded protein is CASSYAGAEAFF.

This chain uses TRBV6-5 with TRBJ2-2, with a tentative D call TRBD1 (5 bases). Trimming took 6 bases from V and 7 from J, leaving 12 bases between them. This CDR3 contains 13 residues. Germline loops: CDR1 MNHEY, CDR2 SVGAGI. The CDR3 loop reads CASRRRVGGELFF. CDR3 in DNA: TGTGCCAGCAGGCGCAGGGTAGGCGGGGAGCTGTTTTTT.

The genes are TRBV5-4 and TRBJ1-4; D uncertain. V was cut by 2 bases and J by 2 bases, with 7 bases left in between. CDR3 size: 14 residues. Germline assignment: CDR1 SGHNT and CDR2 YYREEE (reference sequence). CDR3 bases: TGTGCCAGCAGCTTATACGGCACTAATGAAAAACTGTTTTTT. It translates to CASSLYGTNEKLFF.

V usage is TRBV4-3 and J usage is TRBJ2-2, with 9 nucleotides matching TRBD1. Germline V gene data show CDR1 as LGHNA and CDR2 as YSLEER. The CDR3 runs to 16 residues. With V trimmed by 3 bases and J by 2 bases, 4 bases remained unmatched. CDR3 in DNA: TGCGCCAGCAGCCAGGTGACAGGGGGTAACACCGGGGAGCTGTTTTTT. It yields the protein CASSQVTGGNTGELFF.

J is TRBJ2-7 and V is TRBV7-9; 7 positions agree with TRBD2. The junction had 6 bases not matched to a gene; V was cut back by 3 bases and J by 1 base. The V gene's germline CDR1 is SEHNR and CDR2 FQNEAQ (reference sequence). The CDR3 is 15 amino acids. The chain's CDR3 is CASSFASGVSYEQYF. In DNA form, the CDR3 reads TGTGCCAGCAGCTTTGCTAGCGGCGTTTCCTACGAGCAGTACTTC.

The count of this clone is one. This chain connects TRBV5-6 to TRBJ1-2; TRBD1 aligns across 8 bases. This CDR3 has 13 amino acids. Germline values: CDR1 SGHDT, CDR2 YYEEEE. V lost 1 base, J lost 11 bases, and 7 bases stayed unmatched. CDR3 in DNA: TGTGCCAGCAGCTTGTTTCAGACAGGGGATTACACCTTC. This sequence encodes CASSLFQTGDYTF.